A single sample gave rise to the 16 T cell receptor beta chains below, sequenced in a study of blood T cell repertoires in COVID-19. This table comes from immunoSEQ multiplex PCR, and its TCRdb copy is limited to in-frame clones, with some not included. The sample shows roughly 390,000 clones, roughly 85% of them seen only once. Sequenced input: peripheral blood. The receptor source for this set is a woman younger than 35 with acute or convalescent COVID-19.

The CDR3 nucleotides are TGTGCCAGCAGCATTGGGGGACTATATGGCTACACCTTC. Translated: CASSIGGLYGYTF. The chain couples TRBV4-2 to TRBJ1-2; D is perhaps TRBD1 (5 bases). From germline, CDR1 is LGHNA and CDR2 YNFKEQ. Trimming removed 5 bases from V and 5 bases from J, with 12 bases in between. The CDR3 loop spans 13 amino acids.

The chain links TRBV30 to TRBJ1-5; D is unclear. This CDR3 comprises 15 residues. Germline V gives CDR1 GTSNPN, CDR2 SVGIG (reference sequence). V dropped 0 bases and J dropped 2 bases, with 11 bases sitting between them. CDR3 region: CAWSVNRGRNQPQHF. The CDR3 DNA sequence: TGTGCCTGGAGTGTAAACAGAGGGCGCAATCAGCCCCAGCATTTT.

This chain connects TRBV6-5 to TRBJ2-5; 9 nucleotides match TRBD1. The CDR3 consists of 14 residues. CDR1 is MNHEY and CDR2 is SVGAGI in the germline V gene. V lost 10 bases, J lost 5 bases, and 11 bases stayed unmatched. The CDR3 bases are TGTGCCATCTGGTTACAGGGGGCGGGCGAGACCCAGTACTTC. Translating it yields CAIWLQGAGETQYF.

The rearrangement links TRBV12-3 or TRBV12-4 to TRBJ1-5; D is ambiguous. The ends were cut back, 7 bases at V and 3 bases at J, with 10 bases in the middle. This CDR3 contains 13 residues. The CDR3 sequence: CASTYSINQPQHF. The CDR3 DNA follows: TGTGCCAGCACTTACAGCATCAATCAGCCCCAGCATTTT.

V gene TRBV11-2 combines with J gene TRBJ1-2; weak D call: TRBD1 (6 bases). Trimming removed 0 bases from V and 1 base from J, with 15 bases in between. Germline lookup yields CDR1 SGHAT and CDR2 FQNNGV. The CDR3 covers 17 residues. CDR3 sequence (DNA): TGTGCCAGCAGCTTAGACCTTGGCAGGGGCTATAACTATGGCTACACCTTC. It translates to CASSLDLGRGYNYGYTF.

The chain uses TRBV27 and TRBJ1-2; unclear D gene. The CDR3 loop spans 12 amino acids. Germline V CDR1 and CDR2: MNHEY, SMNVEV (reference sequence). The germline V and J ends were trimmed by 6 bases and 6 bases, with 11 bases remaining between them. The CDR3 region has the DNA TGTGCCAGCAGGGAACTAAATCATGGCTACACCTTC. Its translation is CASRELNHGYTF.

V and J are TRBV9 and TRBJ2-2; no firm D call. CDR1 SGDLS and CDR2 YYNGEE come from the germline V gene. Trimming took 5 bases from V and 5 from J, leaving 16 bases between them. The CDR3 totals 15 residues. In DNA form, the CDR3 reads TGTGCCAGCAGTCCACCGGCCCGGAGTACCGGGGAGCTGTTTTTT. Translated: CASSPPARSTGELFF.

The rearrangement links TRBV6-5 to TRBJ2-7, with a possible D match to TRBD2 (5 bases). This CDR3 is built from 11 residues. V lost 7 bases to trimming and J lost 3 bases, with 7 bases between them. Germline V lookup: CDR1 MNHEY, CDR2 SVGAGI. CDR3 residues: CASMRDYEQYF. The CDR3 bases are TGTGCCAGCATGAGGGACTACGAGCAGTACTTC.

The rearrangement joins TRBV27 to TRBJ2-1, with 7 bases identical to TRBD2. With V trimmed by 2 bases and J by 1 base, 2 bases remained unmatched. Per germline, CDR1 MNHEY and CDR2 SMNVEV (reference sequence). CDR3 size: 15 residues. The CDR3 DNA sequence: TGTGCCAGCAGTTTAGGCGGGAGTTCCTACAATGAGCAGTTCTTC. Its protein product is CASSLGGSSYNEQFF.

This clone was seen a handful of times. The chain carries TRBV10-1 and TRBJ1-6; TRBD1 is a possible D gene (5 bases). The CDR3 runs to 14 residues. Trimming cost V 3 bases and J 9 bases, with 12 bases left between them. Germline V CDR1 and CDR2: WNHNN, SYGVQD (reference sequence). The CDR3: CASSEKGIGSPLHF. The DNA for the CDR3 is TGCGCCAGCAGTGAAAAGGGGATCGGTTCACCCCTCCACTTT.

The chain uses TRBV2 and TRBJ1-1; D is unclear. Per the germline V gene, CDR1 is SNHLY and CDR2 is FYNNEI. Deletions cut 2 bases from V and 5 bases from J, with 15 bases between. The CDR3 consists of 15 residues. As DNA, the CDR3 is TGTGCCAGCAGTGAACGTTGGGCCGATGAGACTGAAGCTTTCTTT. It translates to CASSERWADETEAFF.

The chain employs TRBV18 and TRBJ2-2; 14 nucleotides line up with TRBD2. The length of the CDR3 is 15 residues. J lost 9 bases, V lost 4 bases, and 4 bases had no gene match. Germline V gene lookup returns CDR1 KGHSH and CDR2 LQKENI. The CDR3 is CASSLGLAGGWELFF. In DNA form, the CDR3 reads TGTGCCAGCTCACTAGGACTAGCGGGAGGATGGGAGCTGTTTTTT.

A single count supports this clone. This rearrangement joins TRBV30 to TRBJ1-2; perhaps TRBD1 as D (6 bases). Germline V gene data show CDR1 as GTSNPN and CDR2 as SVGIG (reference sequence). This CDR3 comprises 13 residues. The germline V and J ends were trimmed by 4 bases and 4 bases, with 13 bases remaining between them. In DNA, the CDR3 is TGTGCCTGGACCCCGGGACAAGTCTATGGCTACACCTTC. Translation gives CAWTPGQVYGYTF.

CDR3 sequence: CASSIQGSETQYF. The CDR3 DNA sequence: TGTGCCAGCAGTATACAGGGTTCGGAGACCCAGTACTTC. The chain joins TRBV9 to TRBJ2-5; D is perhaps TRBD1 (6 bases). V was trimmed by 5 bases and J by 5 bases, leaving 13 bases between them. The CDR3 spans 13 residues. Per the germline V gene, CDR1 is SGDLS and CDR2 is YYNGEE.

A few counts support this clone. The V call is TRBV18, the J call TRBJ1-1; D is uncertain. Germline CDR1 KGHSH, CDR2 LQKENI. V was shortened by 3 bases and J by 3 bases, with 11 bases between the two germline ends. CDR3 length equals 14 residues. CDR3 loop: CASSPGPVDTEAFF. As DNA, the CDR3 is TGTGCCAGCTCACCGGGCCCGGTGGACACTGAAGCTTTCTTT.

The CDR3 bases are TGTGCCATCAGTGCTGGGACAGAAGAGAGAGCTTTCTTT. This gives the protein CAISAGTEERAFF. The chain is built from TRBV10-3 and TRBJ1-1, with 7 positions matching TRBD1. The CDR3 is made up of 13 amino acids. The germline V gene encodes CDR1 ENHRY and CDR2 SYGVKD. V was clipped by 4 bases and J by 10 bases; unmatched bases: 9.